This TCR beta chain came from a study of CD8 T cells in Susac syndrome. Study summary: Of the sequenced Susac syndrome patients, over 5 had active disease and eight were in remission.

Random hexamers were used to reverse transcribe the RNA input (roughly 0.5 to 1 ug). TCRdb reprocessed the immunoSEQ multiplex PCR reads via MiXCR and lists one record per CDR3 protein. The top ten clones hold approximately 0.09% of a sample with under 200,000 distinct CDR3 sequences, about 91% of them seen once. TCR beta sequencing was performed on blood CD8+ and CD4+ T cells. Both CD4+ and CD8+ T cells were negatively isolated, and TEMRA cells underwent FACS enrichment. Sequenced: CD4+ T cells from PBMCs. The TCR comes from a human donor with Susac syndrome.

The CDR3 region has the DNA TGTGCCAGCACCCCTAGGGAGAACACTGAAGCTTTCTTT. Amino acids: CASTPRENTEAFF. The rearrangement uses TRBV12-3 or TRBV12-4 and TRBJ1-1; D gene uncertain. V lost 7 bases to trimming and J lost 1 base, with 10 bases between them. The CDR3 loop spans 13 amino acids.